The clone carrying this T cell receptor beta chain was observed a handful of times. Its antigen is not known. The donors were healthy bone marrow donors. This CDR3 is 11 amino acids long. V was shortened by 5 bases and J by 10 bases, with 12 bases between the two germline ends. Germline CDR1 is SEHNR and CDR2 is FQNEAQ (reference sequence). The PCR had 60 Vbeta and 13 Jbeta primers. TCRdb keeps only in-frame clones here, not all; method: immunoSEQ multiplex PCR. The table records about 98,000 clones, 80% to 90% of them present only once. This entry is derived from a study of cytomegalovirus exposure and HLA in healthy donors. Study-wide findings and caveats: Later analysis suggested links between common viral pathogens and several top significant clusters. As was reported, the classifier diagnosed cytomegalovirus status with high specificity and sensitivity. The productive fraction for most TCR beta V segments was about 87% or about 30% in an earlier analysis.

The chain carries TRBV7-9 and TRBJ2-7; possible D gene TRBD1, 6 bases. This receptor was obtained from a man aged 35 to 55 in good health and CMV-seronegative. Sequences were obtained from PBMCs. In DNA, the CDR3 is TGTGCCAGCAGCCCACAGGGTCCACAGTACTTC. It translates to CASSPQGPQYF. The whole variable domain, remainder taken from reference TRBV7-9 and TRBJ2-7, is DTGVSQNPRHKITKRGQNVTFRCDPISEHNRLYWYRQTLGQGPEFLTYFQNEAQLEKSRLLSDRFSAERPKGSFSTLEIQRTEQGDSAMYLCASSPQGPQYFGPGTRLTVT.